This is a list of T cell receptor beta chains from one sample in a study of T-cell memory formation after mild COVID-19. TCRdb independently ran MiXCR on the 5' RACE reads; one entry per CDR3 protein. Among hundreds of thousands of distinct CDR3 sequences, around 15% were seen once, and the ten largest hold approximately 20%. The sample was PBMCs or a T cell subset sorted from them (not recorded which). The receptors here all came from a man aged 18 to 35 who had mild COVID-19 (a few samples of this study predate the infection). Cell type and time point are not known. Both conserved end residues are part of each CDR3. D genes are given only for firm matches. Rows may omit the clone size; those that give it use once, few, many or a size class.

V gene: TRBV3-1; D gene: TRBD2; clone size: few; J gene: TRBJ2-3; CDR3 protein: CASSQLAGGTTDTQYF; CDR3 DNA: TGTGCCAGCAGCCAGTTAGCGGGGGGAACCACAGATACGCAGTATTTT
V gene: TRBV15; D gene: -; clone size: -; J gene: TRBJ2-1; CDR3 protein: CATSRDPGTEQFF; CDR3 DNA: TGTGCCACCAGCAGAGATCCCGGGACAGAGCAGTTCTTC
V gene: TRBV6-5; D gene: TRBD1; clone size: few; J gene: TRBJ2-1; CDR3 protein: CASSLQGISSYNEQFF; CDR3 DNA: TGTGCCAGCAGTTTACAGGGGATCAGCTCCTACAATGAGCAGTTCTTC
V gene: TRBV4-1; D gene: TRBD2; clone size: -; J gene: TRBJ2-1; CDR3 protein: CASSQGLAGDSYNEQFF; CDR3 DNA: TGCGCCAGCAGCCAAGGGCTAGCGGGGGACTCCTACAATGAGCAGTTCTTC
V gene: TRBV20-1; D gene: -; clone size: few; J gene: TRBJ2-5; CDR3 protein: CSVGHPIAANSETQYF; CDR3 DNA: TGCAGTGTTGGGCACCCGATTGCGGCCAACTCGGAGACCCAGTACTTC
V gene: TRBV16; D gene: -; clone size: few; J gene: TRBJ2-7; CDR3 protein: CASCQTAYEQYF; CDR3 DNA: TGTGCCAGCTGCCAAACAGCCTACGAGCAGTACTTC
V gene: TRBV25-1; D gene: -; clone size: -; J gene: TRBJ2-5; CDR3 protein: CASSVREEETQYF; CDR3 DNA: TGTGCCAGCAGTGTGAGGGAGGAAGAGACCCAGTACTTC
V gene: TRBV5-1; D gene: -; clone size: -; J gene: TRBJ2-1; CDR3 protein: CASRLDPRTYNEQFF; CDR3 DNA: TGCGCCAGCAGACTCGACCCACGAACCTACAATGAGCAGTTCTTC
V gene: TRBV27; D gene: -; clone size: few; J gene: TRBJ2-3; CDR3 protein: CASSHLTGRRDTQYF; CDR3 DNA: TGTGCCAGCAGCCACTTGACCGGACGGCGGGATACGCAGTATTTT
V gene: TRBV29-1; D gene: TRBD1; clone size: many; J gene: TRBJ2-1; CDR3 protein: CSVEEPLDRATYNEQFF; CDR3 DNA: TGCAGCGTTGAAGAACCCCTGGACAGGGCGACCTACAATGAGCAGTTCTTC
V gene: TRBV6-4; D gene: -; clone size: few; J gene: TRBJ1-2; CDR3 protein: CATSSSNYGYTF; CDR3 DNA: TGTGCCACTTCCTCCTCTAACTATGGCTACACCTTC
V gene: TRBV29-1; D gene: -; clone size: few; J gene: TRBJ2-3; CDR3 protein: CSVEGRGPSTDTQYF; CDR3 DNA: TGCAGCGTTGAAGGTCGAGGGCCCAGCACAGATACGCAGTATTTT
V gene: TRBV6-6; D gene: TRBD1; clone size: many; J gene: TRBJ2-7; CDR3 protein: CASSSRDRGGEQYF; CDR3 DNA: TGTGCCAGCAGTAGCCGCGACAGGGGGGGAGAGCAGTACTTC
V gene: TRBV20-1; D gene: -; clone size: few; J gene: TRBJ2-1; CDR3 protein: CSALRSRGEVLNSFYNEQFF; CDR3 DNA: TGCAGTGCTCTCCGATCTAGGGGGGAAGTTCTTAACTCATTTTACAATGAGCAGTTCTTC
V gene: TRBV27; D gene: -; clone size: -; J gene: TRBJ1-5; CDR3 protein: CASPGGRDNQPQHF; CDR3 DNA: TGTGCCAGCCCCGGGGGGCGAGATAATCAGCCCCAGCATTTT
V gene: TRBV7-8; D gene: -; clone size: -; J gene: TRBJ1-2; CDR3 protein: CASSHTSSEGYGYTF; CDR3 DNA: TGTGCCAGCAGCCATACTTCCAGCGAGGGCTATGGCTACACCTTC
V gene: TRBV20-1; D gene: TRBD2; clone size: -; J gene: TRBJ2-5; CDR3 protein: CSARTSLGETQYF; CDR3 DNA: TGCAGTGCTCGGACTAGTCTAGGGGAGACCCAGTACTTC
V gene: TRBV23-1; D gene: TRBD1; clone size: -; J gene: TRBJ2-7; CDR3 protein: CASRLDRGPSSYEQYF; CDR3 DNA: TGCGCCAGCAGGCTCGACAGGGGGCCAAGCTCCTACGAGCAGTACTTC
V gene: TRBV6-2/TRBV6-3; D gene: -; clone size: -; J gene: TRBJ2-1; CDR3 protein: CASSTNWDEQFF; CDR3 DNA: TGTGCCAGCAGTACCAATTGGGATGAGCAGTTCTTC
V gene: TRBV30; D gene: TRBD1; clone size: -; J gene: TRBJ2-3; CDR3 protein: CAWGQGVDTQYF; CDR3 DNA: TGTGCCTGGGGACAGGGTGTAGATACGCAGTATTTT
V gene: TRBV5-5; D gene: -; clone size: many; J gene: TRBJ2-2; CDR3 protein: CASSLSGNTGELFF; CDR3 DNA: TGTGCCAGCAGCTTATCGGGGAACACCGGGGAGCTGTTTTTT
V gene: TRBV7-2; D gene: -; clone size: few; J gene: TRBJ1-2; CDR3 protein: CASSFRTPNYGYTF; CDR3 DNA: TGTGCCAGCAGCTTCCGAACTCCGAACTATGGCTACACCTTC
V gene: TRBV20-1; D gene: -; clone size: -; J gene: TRBJ1-2; CDR3 protein: CSAPTDSNYGYTF; CDR3 DNA: TGCAGTGCCCCTACAGATTCTAACTATGGCTACACCTTC
V gene: TRBV4-1; D gene: TRBD2; clone size: few; J gene: TRBJ2-5; CDR3 protein: CASSQGRTSGDGETQYF; CDR3 DNA: TGCGCCAGCAGCCAAGGCCGGACTAGCGGGGATGGGGAGACCCAGTACTTC
V gene: TRBV7-2; D gene: -; clone size: many; J gene: TRBJ1-1; CDR3 protein: CASSRERAGADTEAFF; CDR3 DNA: TGTGCCAGCAGCCGCGAGAGGGCAGGGGCGGACACTGAAGCTTTCTTT
V gene: TRBV5-1; D gene: TRBD2; clone size: many; J gene: TRBJ2-3; CDR3 protein: CASRTSGASTDTQYF; CDR3 DNA: TGCGCCAGCAGAACTAGCGGCGCTAGCACAGATACGCAGTATTTT
V gene: TRBV9; D gene: -; clone size: few; J gene: TRBJ1-6; CDR3 protein: CASSWGGAHSPLHF; CDR3 DNA: TGTGCCAGCAGCTGGGGTGGGGCCCATTCACCCCTCCACTTT
V gene: TRBV5-1; D gene: -; clone size: -; J gene: TRBJ1-6; CDR3 protein: CASSLLGLKINSPLHF; CDR3 DNA: TGCGCCAGCAGCTTGCTCGGTTTAAAGATTAATTCACCCCTCCACTTT
V gene: TRBV4-1; D gene: TRBD1; clone size: -; J gene: TRBJ1-4; CDR3 protein: CASRPGQGAIFEKLFF; CDR3 DNA: TGCGCCAGCCGGCCGGGACAGGGGGCGATTTTTGAAAAACTGTTTTTT
V gene: TRBV6-5; D gene: -; clone size: few; J gene: TRBJ2-7; CDR3 protein: CASSTFLAGEQYF; CDR3 DNA: TGTGCCAGCAGTACCTTCCTGGCTGGGGAGCAGTACTTC
V gene: TRBV7-2; D gene: -; clone size: many; J gene: TRBJ2-1; CDR3 protein: CASSPGDGGRIEQFF; CDR3 DNA: TGTGCCAGCAGCCCCGGTGATGGCGGGCGCATAGAGCAGTTCTTC
V gene: TRBV6-2/TRBV6-3; D gene: -; clone size: few; J gene: TRBJ2-5; CDR3 protein: CASSPEGGPETQYF; CDR3 DNA: TGTGCCAGCAGTCCCGAGGGGGGGCCAGAGACCCAGTACTTC
V gene: TRBV7-8; D gene: -; clone size: -; J gene: TRBJ2-7; CDR3 protein: CASRKFGAVPYEQYF; CDR3 DNA: TGTGCCAGCAGAAAGTTTGGAGCGGTCCCGTACGAGCAGTACTTC
V gene: TRBV5-1; D gene: -; clone size: many; J gene: TRBJ2-3; CDR3 protein: CASSLGQDTQYF; CDR3 DNA: TGCGCCAGCAGCCTAGGACAGGATACGCAGTATTTT